This T cell receptor beta chain emerged from a study of identical twins. Study-level points and caveats: Within monozygotic twins, out-of-frame TCR alpha sharing was underestimated by the models. Among out-of-frame alpha sequences shared by twins, low generation probability occurred in excess.

For this clonotype: Its antigen is currently unknown.

V was pared by 5 bases and J by 1 base, with 14 bases between. The CDR3 spans 15 residues. Germline values: CDR1 SEHNR, CDR2 FQNEAQ (reference sequence). A universal primer binding site was introduced by template switching. The final cDNA contained unique molecular identifiers. TCRdb called the 5' RACE reads again in MiXCR, with one record for every CDR3 protein. The data contain about 660,000 distinct CDR3 sequences, about 9.4% of them seen just once; the ten biggest clones take up 0.98%. A further study also used this sample, focusing on yellow fever vaccine responses in identical twins.

The chain recombines TRBV7-9 with TRBJ1-1, with D possibly TRBD1 on 5 matching bases. The sequence came from a woman aged 18-29 years in good health. The material sequenced was PBMCs. CDR3 loop: CASSAQAGGNTEAFF. The CDR3 DNA reads as TGTGCCAGCAGCGCACAGGCCGGGGGGAACACTGAAGCTTTCTTT.